Presented here are 32 T cell receptor beta chains from one specimen sequenced in a study of siplizumab effects on memory and regulatory T cells. The repertoire was sequenced with immunoSEQ multiplex PCR; TCRdb's copy has only in-frame clones and lacks some. The sample gives 90,000 to 130,000 clones, 92% of which show up once; 1.3% is in the top ten. Input material: CD4+ T cells sorted from blood. The receptors here all came from a human donor in good health.

CDR3 nucleotides: TGTGCCAGCAGCCAAGCGGGGGGGCCCGGCAATGAGCAGTTCTTC. Residues: CASSQAGGPGNEQFF. This sequence joins TRBV4-2 and TRBJ2-1; TRBD2 matches 8 bases. From germline, CDR1 is LGHNA and CDR2 YNFKEQ. The CDR3 consists of 15 residues. V lost 1 base to trimming and J lost 6 bases; unmatched junction nucleotides: 5.

The chain is built from TRBV19 and TRBJ2-7; 8 nucleotides line up with TRBD1. The CDR3 contains 13 residues. In germline, CDR1 is LNHDA, CDR2 SQIVND (reference sequence). The V and J ends lost 8 bases and 1 base, in that order; junction bases with no gene match: 4. CDR3 sequence (DNA): TGTGCCAGTTCCAGGGGGCAGTCCTACGAGCAGTACTTC. Amino acids: CASSRGQSYEQYF. Variable domain in full (rest from reference TRBV19 and TRBJ2-7): DGGITQSPKYLFRKEGQNVTLSCEQNLNHDAMYWYRQDPGQGLRLIYYSQIVNDFQKGDIAEGYSVSREKKESFPLTVTSAQKNPTAFYLCASSRGQSYEQYFGPGTRLTVT.

The chain employs TRBV2 and TRBJ2-1; tentatively, D is TRBD2 (5 bases). Germline loops: CDR1 SNHLY, CDR2 FYNNEI. Trimming took 5 bases from V and 9 from J, leaving 17 bases between them. This CDR3 comprises 14 residues. CDR3 amino acids: CASSLGLAFGEQFF. DNA for the CDR3: TGTGCCAGCAGTTTAGGACTCGCATTCGGTGAGCAGTTCTTC.

This sequence joins TRBV6-1 and TRBJ2-7; D gene ambiguous. Germline V gene sequence: CDR1 MNHNS, CDR2 SASEGT. The CDR3 is made up of 13 amino acids. V was shortened by 3 bases and J by 3 bases, with 9 bases between the two germline ends. DNA of the CDR3: TGTGCCAGCAGTGAGGTTGGGATCTACGAGCAGTACTTC. This sequence encodes CASSEVGIYEQYF.

As regards this clone: One end of the junction does not line up with germline, which may come from a read error. The chain recombines TRBV9 with TRBJ2-1; 12 bases fit TRBD2. CDR1 is SGDLS, CDR2 YYNGEE, per germline. There are 15 residues in the CDR3. CDR3 amino acids: CASSVRLAGGSWRIF. CDR3 coding DNA: TGTGCCAGCAGCGTAAGGCTAGCGGGGGGGTCATGGCGGATCTTC.

The CDR3 sequence is CASSLNPPGDEQFF. DNA of the CDR3: TGCGCCAGCAGCTTAAACCCCCCAGGGGATGAGCAGTTCTTC. The V call is TRBV5-1, the J call TRBJ2-1; a weak D match, TRBD1 (6 bases). CDR3 length: 14 residues. Germline CDR1 and CDR2: SGHRS and YFSETQ. Trimming pared 2 bases from V and 8 bases from J, leaving 14 bases between.

The chain is built from TRBV10-1 and TRBJ2-5; a possible D gene is TRBD2 (5 bases). Trimming stripped 6 bases from V and 2 bases from J, with 7 bases between. Per germline, CDR1 WNHNN and CDR2 SYGVQD (reference sequence). The CDR3 is 12 amino acids. CDR3 loop: CASSSGQETQYF. CDR3 in DNA: TGCGCCAGCAGCTCGGGGCAAGAGACCCAGTACTTC.

The chain recombines TRBV7-6 with TRBJ2-1, with TRBD2 matching over 10 bases. The CDR3 length is 18 residues. Trimming removed 2 bases from V and 6 bases from J; junction bases left unmatched: 13. Looked up from germline, CDR1 is SGHVS and CDR2 is FNYEAQ. CDR3 residues: CASSLIANLAGVGNEQFF. CDR3 coding DNA: TGTGCCAGCAGCTTAATCGCCAATCTAGCGGGAGTGGGCAATGAGCAGTTCTTC.

The chain carries TRBV9 and TRBJ2-5; 9 nucleotides align to TRBD2. Germline values: CDR1 SGDLS, CDR2 YYNGEE. This CDR3 region has 15 residues. V shed 1 base and J 7 bases; nucleotides not matched to a gene: 8. CDR3 loop: CASSVLAGQSGTQYF. The CDR3 bases are TGTGCCAGCAGCGTACTAGCGGGGCAATCAGGGACCCAGTACTTC.

The chain recombines TRBV19 with TRBJ2-1, with 9 bases identical to TRBD2. CDR1 LNHDA and CDR2 SQIVND come from the germline V gene (reference sequence). The CDR3 covers 17 residues. V was clipped by 4 bases and J by 0 bases; unmatched bases: 7. This chain's CDR3 is CASSTGLALSSYNEQFF. As DNA, the CDR3 is TGTGCCAGTAGTACCGGACTAGCGTTGAGCTCCTACAATGAGCAGTTCTTC. The entire variable domain, with the rest obtained from reference TRBV19 and TRBJ2-1, is as follows: DGGITQSPKYLFRKEGQNVTLSCEQNLNHDAMYWYRQDPGQGLRLIYYSQIVNDFQKGDIAEGYSVSREKKESFPLTVTSAQKNPTAFYLCASSTGLALSSYNEQFFGPGTRLTVL.

The chain uses TRBV19 and TRBJ2-1, with 10 positions matching TRBD2. This CDR3 spans 16 amino acids. Germline assignment: CDR1 LNHDA and CDR2 SQIVND (reference sequence). The V gene end was trimmed by 6 bases and the J gene end by 4 bases; junction bases not matched to a gene: 9. CDR3 residues: CASRTIRTSGYNEQFF. The CDR3 DNA reads as TGTGCCAGTAGGACCATAAGGACTAGCGGATACAATGAGCAGTTCTTC.

The chain recombines TRBV19 with TRBJ1-1; D perhaps matches TRBD1 (5 bases). Per germline, CDR1 LNHDA and CDR2 SQIVND (reference sequence). CDR3 length: 14 residues. V dropped 7 bases and J dropped 4 bases, with 16 bases sitting between them. The CDR3 is CASIREGWSTEAFF. The DNA of the CDR3 is TGTGCCAGTATCAGGGAAGGGTGGAGCACTGAAGCTTTCTTT.

This chain links TRBV6-6 with TRBJ1-1, with D possibly being TRBD1 (6 bases). Trimming shortened V by 11 bases and J by 4 bases, and 17 bases separated the two germline ends. From germline, CDR1 is MNHNY and CDR2 SVGAGI (reference sequence). The CDR3 loop spans 13 amino acids. This CDR3 is CAGRGEGSTEAFF. DNA of the CDR3: TGTGCCGGTAGGGGGGAAGGGTCCACTGAAGCTTTCTTT.

The chain is built from TRBV5-8 and TRBJ2-7; 7 bases match TRBD2. Germline V lookup: CDR1 SGHTS, CDR2 YDEGEE. The CDR3 is made up of 15 amino acids. V gave up 1 base and J gave up 0 bases; unmatched junction bases: 4. CDR3 protein: CASSLLGGYSYEQYF. CDR3 DNA sequence: TGTGCCAGCAGCTTGCTGGGGGGGTACTCCTACGAGCAGTACTTC. The full variable domain, completed using reference TRBV5-8 and TRBJ2-7, is EAGVTQSPTHLIKTRGQQATLRCSPISGHTSVYWYQQALGLGLQFLLWYDEGEERNRGNFPPRFSGRQFPNYSSELNVNALELEDSALYLCASSLLGGYSYEQYFGPGTRLTVT.

The gene calls are TRBV6-1 and TRBJ1-2; D is possibly TRBD1 (6 bases). Germline V gene data show CDR1 as MNHNS and CDR2 as SASEGT. V was cut by 4 bases and J by 4 bases, with 16 bases left in between. The CDR3 extends over 15 amino acids. The CDR3: CASSGTLGGAYGYTF. The DNA for the CDR3 is TGTGCCAGCAGTGGTACATTGGGGGGCGCCTATGGCTACACCTTC.

V usage is TRBV6-5 and J usage is TRBJ2-5; the D gene is possibly TRBD2 (5 bases). The CDR3 totals 12 residues. Germline loops: CDR1 MNHEY, CDR2 SVGAGI. V was shortened by 10 bases and J by 4 bases, with 13 bases between the two germline ends. CDR3 in amino acids: CATRRGRETQYF. DNA for the CDR3: TGTGCCACCCGCCGGGGTCGAGAGACCCAGTACTTC.

This chain uses TRBV5-1 with TRBJ1-2; possible D gene TRBD1, 5 bases. This CDR3 region has 13 residues. Germline assignment: CDR1 SGHRS and CDR2 YFSETQ. V was shortened by 0 bases and J by 7 bases, with 10 bases between the two germline ends. This CDR3 is CASSLGPQGGYTF. The CDR3, as DNA: TGCGCCAGCAGCTTGGGTCCTCAGGGTGGCTACACCTTC.

The chain is built from TRBV2 and TRBJ1-3; D is ambiguous. The CDR3 consists of 14 residues. Germline V gene lookup returns CDR1 SNHLY and CDR2 FYNNEI. V was shortened by 7 bases and J by 1 base, with 11 bases between the two germline ends. This CDR3 is CASKGRLSGNTIYF. As DNA, the CDR3 is TGTGCCAGCAAGGGTCGGCTATCTGGAAACACCATATATTTT.

The chain recombines TRBV6-1 with TRBJ1-4; 9 positions match TRBD1. The trim removed 4 bases at V and 4 bases at J, leaving 16 bases unmatched. The CDR3 loop spans 19 amino acids. Looked up from germline, CDR1 is MNHNS and CDR2 is SASEGT. The CDR3, as DNA: TGTGCCAGCAGTGGACTAAACAGGGGGCGAGGTTCGGGTAATGAAAAACTGTTTTTT. Residues: CASSGLNRGRGSGNEKLFF.

The chain links TRBV7-2 to TRBJ2-7; D not resolved. V lost 3 bases and J lost 0, with 9 bases in between. CDR1 and CDR2 (germline): SGHTA, FQGNSA. The CDR3 totals 14 residues. CDR3 in DNA: TGTGCCAGCAGCTTTCTTCCAGGCTCCTACGAGCAGTACTTC. It specifies CASSFLPGSYEQYF. Looking up the rest from reference TRBV7-2 and TRBJ2-7 gives the full variable domain: GAGVSQSPSNKVTEKGKDVELRCDPISGHTALYWYRQSLGQGLEFLIYFQGNSAPDKSGLPSDRFSAERTGGSVSTLTIQRTQQEDSAVYLCASSFLPGSYEQYFGPGTRLTVT.

This chain joins TRBV9 and TRBJ2-6; TRBD1 is a possible D gene (6 bases). CDR3 length: 17 residues. V gave up 5 bases and J gave up 0 bases, with 15 bases separating them. Germline loops: CDR1 SGDLS, CDR2 YYNGEE. CDR3 sequence (DNA): TGTGCCAGCAGTATTCGTGGACAGCTCTCTGGGGCCAACGTCCTGACTTTC. The encoded protein is CASSIRGQLSGANVLTF. The full variable domain, completed using reference TRBV9 and TRBJ2-6, is DSGVTQTPKHLITATGQRVTLRCSPRSGDLSVYWYQQSLDQGLQFLIQYYNGEERAKGNILERFSAQQFPDLHSELNLSSLELGDSALYFCASSIRGQLSGANVLTFGAGSRLTVL.

The chain is built from TRBV15 and TRBJ1-2; the D gene is possibly TRBD1 (5 bases). Germline V gene sequence: CDR1 LNHNV, CDR2 YYDKDF (reference sequence). The CDR3 loop spans 14 amino acids. With 5 bases removed from V and 6 bases from J, the gap between germline ends came to 16 bases. CDR3 sequence (DNA): TGTGCCACCAGCCGGGGCACTGGGCCCCATGGCTACACCTTC. Its protein is CATSRGTGPHGYTF.

The V gene is TRBV2, the J gene TRBJ1-1, with D perhaps matching TRBD1 (6 bases). The CDR3 covers 13 residues. Per the germline V gene, CDR1 is SNHLY and CDR2 is FYNNEI. V lost 4 bases to trimming and J lost 3 bases, with 9 bases between them. The CDR3 loop reads CASSGRGDTEAFF. The CDR3 nucleotides are TGTGCCAGCAGTGGCAGGGGTGACACTGAAGCTTTCTTT.

The chain joins TRBV30 to TRBJ2-7, with D possibly matching TRBD2 (6 bases). The V gene lost 4 bases and the J gene lost 11 bases, with 18 bases spanning the gap. Germline-derived CDR1 and CDR2 are GTSNPN and SVGIG (reference sequence). The CDR3 is made up of 12 amino acids. In nucleotides, the CDR3 is TGTGCCTGGACCCAAACGGGGGTTCAAAAGTACTTC. Its protein product is CAWTQTGVQKYF.

CDR3 bases: TGTGCCAGCTTGTCGGACGGGACCTACAATGAGCAGTTCTTC. This encodes CASLSDGTYNEQFF. The V call is TRBV7-2, the J call TRBJ2-1; D is possibly TRBD2 (5 bases). V was clipped by 8 bases and J by 2 bases, with 13 bases between them. Per germline, CDR1 SGHTA and CDR2 FQGNSA. The CDR3 contains 14 residues.

Notes on this clone: At one end, the junction sequence differs from germline, possibly due to a read error. This chain joins TRBV29-1 and TRBJ1-2; D ambiguous. CDR1 is SQVTM and CDR2 is ANQGSEA in the germline V gene. The length of the CDR3 is 12 residues. DNA for the CDR3: TGCAGCTGGGCAGAACCACTAAACTCACCCAGTTTC. Its protein is CSWAEPLNSPSF.

V is TRBV5-1 and J is TRBJ1-2; D is undetermined. V lost 1 base, J lost 2 bases, and 12 bases lay in between. This CDR3 spans 15 amino acids. Germline V gene sequence: CDR1 SGHRS, CDR2 YFSETQ. The CDR3 loop reads CASSLLGSRNYGYTF. The CDR3 region has the DNA TGCGCCAGCAGCTTGCTTGGCAGTCGAAACTATGGCTACACCTTC. Full variable domain (remainder filled in from reference TRBV5-1 and TRBJ1-2): KAGVTQTPRYLIKTRGQQVTLSCSPISGHRSVSWYQQTPGQGLQFLFEYFSETQRNKGNFPGRFSGRQFSNSRSEMNVSTLELGDSALYLCASSLLGSRNYGYTFGSGTRLTVV.

About this clone: This CDR3 is missing its conserved last phenylalanine or tryptophan, likely due to a read error. The DNA is omitted, as the CDR3 cannot be located on it reliably, and the CDR3 follows TCRdb's listing. V and J are TRBV9 and TRBJ2-3; the D segment call TRBD2 is taken from the table without a DNA check. Germline loops: CDR1 SGDLS, CDR2 YYNGEE. The CDR3 spans 8 residues, counting both ends. Here the CDR3 reads CASSTRHV.

Comments on this clone: The identical CDR3 is also encoded by other nucleotide sequences in the sample. The rearrangement links TRBV9 to TRBJ1-1; no definite D call. The CDR3 is 14 amino acids. Trimming left V 2 bases short and J 1 base short, with 9 bases between. CDR1 is SGDLS, CDR2 YYNGEE, per germline. The CDR3 loop is CASSVGPQNTEAFF. In nucleotides, the CDR3 is TGTGCCAGCAGCGTCGGGCCCCAGAACACTGAAGCTTTCTTT.

The gene calls are TRBV5-6 and TRBJ2-2, with 10 nucleotides matching TRBD1. J gave up 5 bases and V 4 bases, and 5 bases lay outside the gene matches. The CDR3 length is 15 residues. The germline V gene encodes CDR1 SGHDT and CDR2 YYEEEE. Here the CDR3 reads CASSHPDRGTGELFF. CDR3 nucleotide sequence: TGTGCCAGCAGCCACCCGGACAGGGGGACCGGGGAGCTGTTTTTT.

The chain uses TRBV6-6 and TRBJ1-1; the match to TRBD1 covers 9 bases. Germline CDR1 MNHNY, CDR2 SVGAGI (reference sequence). The CDR3 consists of 14 residues. With V trimmed by 1 base and J by 11 bases, 8 bases remained unmatched. The CDR3 bases are TGTGCCAGCAGTTACTTGGGAGGGACAGGGAAGGCTTTCTTT. This codes for CASSYLGGTGKAFF.

Regarding this clone: The junction shows a germline mismatch at one end, possibly a read error. The chain links TRBV5-5 to TRBJ2-5; 14 bases fit TRBD2. The CDR3 runs to 16 residues. Germline V gene lookup returns CDR1 SGHKS and CDR2 YYEKEE (reference sequence). CDR3 nucleotide sequence: TGTGCCAGCAGCTCCGGACTAGCGGGGGGCCAAAAGACCCAGTACTTC. Amino acid sequence: CASSSGLAGGQKTQYF.